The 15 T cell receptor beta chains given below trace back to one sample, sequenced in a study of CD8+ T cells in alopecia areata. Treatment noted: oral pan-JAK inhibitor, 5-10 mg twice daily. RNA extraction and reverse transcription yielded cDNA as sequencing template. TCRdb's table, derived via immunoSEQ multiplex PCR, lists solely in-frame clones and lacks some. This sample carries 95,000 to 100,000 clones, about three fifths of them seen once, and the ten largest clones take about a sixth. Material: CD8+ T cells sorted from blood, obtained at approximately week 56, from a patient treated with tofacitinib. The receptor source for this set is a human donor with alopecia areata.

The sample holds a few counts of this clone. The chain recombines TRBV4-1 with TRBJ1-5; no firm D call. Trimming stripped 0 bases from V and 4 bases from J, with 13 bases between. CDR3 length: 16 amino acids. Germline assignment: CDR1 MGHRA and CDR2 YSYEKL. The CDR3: CASSQDPFGNNQPQHF. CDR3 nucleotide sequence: TGCGCCAGCAGCCAAGATCCCTTCGGAAATAATCAGCCCCAGCATTTT.

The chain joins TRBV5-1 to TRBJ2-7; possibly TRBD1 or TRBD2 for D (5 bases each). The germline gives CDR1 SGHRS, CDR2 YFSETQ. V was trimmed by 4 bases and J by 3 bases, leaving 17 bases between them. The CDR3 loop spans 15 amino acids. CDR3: CASSLTGTLVYEQYF. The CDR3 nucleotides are TGCGCCAGCAGCCTCACCGGGACGTTAGTCTACGAGCAGTACTTC.

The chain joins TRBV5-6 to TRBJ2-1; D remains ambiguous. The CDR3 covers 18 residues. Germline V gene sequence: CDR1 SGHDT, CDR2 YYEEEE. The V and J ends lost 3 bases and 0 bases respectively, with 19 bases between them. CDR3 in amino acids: CASSYLTSLSISYNEQFF. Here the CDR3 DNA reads TGTGCCAGCAGCTACCTGACTTCACTCTCGATCTCCTACAATGAGCAGTTCTTC. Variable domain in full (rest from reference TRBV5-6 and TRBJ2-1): DAGVTQSPTHLIKTRGQQVTLRCSPKSGHDTVSWYQQALGQGPQFIFQYYEEEERQRGNFPDRFSGHQFPNYSSELNVNALLLGDSALYLCASSYLTSLSISYNEQFFGPGTRLTVL.

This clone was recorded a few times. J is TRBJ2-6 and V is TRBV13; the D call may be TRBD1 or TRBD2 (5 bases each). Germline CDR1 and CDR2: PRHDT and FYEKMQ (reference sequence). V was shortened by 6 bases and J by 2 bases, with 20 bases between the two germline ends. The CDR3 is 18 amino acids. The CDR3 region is CASSSATIGAPGANVLTF. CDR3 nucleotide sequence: TGTGCCAGCAGTTCAGCGACAATCGGGGCTCCTGGGGCCAACGTCCTGACTTTC.

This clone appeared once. CDR3 DNA sequence: TGTGCCAGCAGTGAATCGTCAAATCAGCCCCAGCATTTT. Encoded protein: CASSESSNQPQHF. The chain couples TRBV25-1 to TRBJ1-5; no clear D gene. The CDR3 length is 13 residues. V was cut by 1 base and J by 4 bases, with 5 bases left in between. From germline, CDR1 is MGHDK and CDR2 SYGVNS.

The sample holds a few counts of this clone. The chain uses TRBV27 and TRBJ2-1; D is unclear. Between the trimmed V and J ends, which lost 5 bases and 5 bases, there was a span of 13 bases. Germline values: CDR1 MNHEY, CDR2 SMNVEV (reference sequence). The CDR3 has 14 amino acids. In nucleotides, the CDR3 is TGTGCCAGCAGTCCCACGGACCAAAACAATGAGCAGTTCTTC. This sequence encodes CASSPTDQNNEQFF.

The CDR3 DNA reads TGTGCCAGCAGTTACTCGGTGGCAGGGAGTACGCCCCAGCATTTT. Its protein is CASSYSVAGSTPQHF. The gene calls are TRBV6-6 and TRBJ1-5; D may be TRBD1 (5 bases). Germline lookup yields CDR1 MNHNY and CDR2 SVGAGI (reference sequence). Deletions cut 0 bases from V and 9 bases from J, with 15 bases between. This CDR3 region has 15 residues.

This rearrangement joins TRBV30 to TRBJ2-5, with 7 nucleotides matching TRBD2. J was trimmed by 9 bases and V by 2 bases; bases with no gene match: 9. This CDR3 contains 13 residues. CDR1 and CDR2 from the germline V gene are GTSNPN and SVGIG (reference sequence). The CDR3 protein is CAWSTQSGAAQYF. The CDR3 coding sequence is TGTGCCTGGAGTACACAGAGCGGGGCGGCCCAGTACTTC.

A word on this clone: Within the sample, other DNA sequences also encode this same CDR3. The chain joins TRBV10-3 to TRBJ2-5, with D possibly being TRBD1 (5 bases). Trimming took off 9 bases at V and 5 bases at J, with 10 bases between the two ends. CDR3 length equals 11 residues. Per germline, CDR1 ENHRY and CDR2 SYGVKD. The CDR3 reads CAINSGETQYF. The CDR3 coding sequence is TGTGCCATAAATTCAGGGGAGACCCAGTACTTC.

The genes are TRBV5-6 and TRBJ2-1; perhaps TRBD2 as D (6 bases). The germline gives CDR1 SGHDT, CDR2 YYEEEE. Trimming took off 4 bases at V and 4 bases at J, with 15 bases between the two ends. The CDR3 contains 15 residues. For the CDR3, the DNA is TGTGCCAGCAGCACCGGGAGTGGTTGGTACAATGAGCAGTTCTTC. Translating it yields CASSTGSGWYNEQFF.

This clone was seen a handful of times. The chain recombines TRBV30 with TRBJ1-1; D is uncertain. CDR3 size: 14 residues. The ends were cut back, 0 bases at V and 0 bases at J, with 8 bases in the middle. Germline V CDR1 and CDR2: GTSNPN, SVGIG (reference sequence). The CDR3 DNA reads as TGTGCCTGGAGTGTAGGTCCGCTGAACACTGAAGCTTTCTTT. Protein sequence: CAWSVGPLNTEAFF.

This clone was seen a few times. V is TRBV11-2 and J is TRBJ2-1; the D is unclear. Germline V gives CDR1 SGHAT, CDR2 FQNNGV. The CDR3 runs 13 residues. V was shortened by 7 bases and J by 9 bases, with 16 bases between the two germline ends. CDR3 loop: CASTPYGIGEQFF. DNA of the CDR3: TGTGCCAGCACCCCCTACGGCATAGGTGAGCAGTTCTTC.

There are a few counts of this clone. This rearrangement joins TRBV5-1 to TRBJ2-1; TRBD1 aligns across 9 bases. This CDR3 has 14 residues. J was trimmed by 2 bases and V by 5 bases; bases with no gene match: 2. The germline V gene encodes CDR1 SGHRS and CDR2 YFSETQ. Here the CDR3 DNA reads TGCGCCAGCAGAAACAGGGGGCCCTACAATGAGCAGTTCTTC. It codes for CASRNRGPYNEQFF.

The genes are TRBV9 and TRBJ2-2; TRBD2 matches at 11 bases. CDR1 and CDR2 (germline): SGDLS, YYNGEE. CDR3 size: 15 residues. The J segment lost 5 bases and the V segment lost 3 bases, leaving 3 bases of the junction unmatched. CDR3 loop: CASSAGTSGTGELFF. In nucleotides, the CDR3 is TGTGCCAGCAGCGCCGGGACTAGCGGTACCGGGGAGCTGTTTTTT.

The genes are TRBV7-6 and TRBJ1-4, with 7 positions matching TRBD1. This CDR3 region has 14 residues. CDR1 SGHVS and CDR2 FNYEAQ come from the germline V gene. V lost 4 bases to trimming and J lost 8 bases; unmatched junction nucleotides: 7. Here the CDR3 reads CASSSGTEFEKLFF. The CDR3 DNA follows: TGTGCCAGCAGCTCCGGGACAGAATTCGAAAAACTGTTTTTT.